Following are 10 T cell receptor beta chains from one sample sequenced in a study of OX40 agonist ivuxolimab in advanced cancers. TCRdb keeps only in-frame clones here, not all; method: immunoSEQ multiplex PCR. This table has approximately 74,000 clones, around 83% appearing once. Sequences were derived from CD4+ or CD8+ T cells sorted from blood, sampled in a trial of the OX40 agonist ivuxolimab. The receptors originated from an adult with an advanced solid tumor such as melanoma, head and neck, liver or kidney cancer.

The V gene is TRBV18, the J gene TRBJ1-6; a weak D match, TRBD1 (6 bases). V dropped 3 bases and J dropped 9 bases, with 9 bases sitting between them. The germline V gene encodes CDR1 KGHSH and CDR2 LQKENI. CDR3 length: 13 residues. The CDR3 spells CASSPEQGSPLHF. As DNA, the CDR3 is TGTGCCAGCTCACCTGAACAGGGTTCACCCCTCCACTTT.

This clone was picked up a small number of times. This chain connects TRBV5-6 to TRBJ2-7; possibly TRBD1 for D (6 bases). CDR1 and CDR2 from the germline V gene are SGHDT and YYEEEE. The CDR3 length is 14 residues. V was cut by 0 bases and J by 2 bases, with 9 bases left in between. CDR3 sequence: CASSLVPGAYEQYF. The CDR3 DNA sequence: TGTGCCAGCAGCTTGGTCCCAGGGGCCTACGAGCAGTACTTC.

This clone was counted once. The chain is built from TRBV19 and TRBJ2-1; TRBD2 matches 7 bases. Germline CDR1 is LNHDA and CDR2 is SQIVND (reference sequence). This CDR3 is 18 amino acids long. V trimming: 7 bases; J trimming: 5 bases; junction bases outside the gene matches: 20. The CDR3 region has the DNA TGTGCCAGTAATAGGCCTAGCGGAAGAAATTTAATCCACAATGAGCAGTTCTTC. It encodes CASNRPSGRNLIHNEQFF.

The chain couples TRBV28 to TRBJ1-5; D ambiguous. Per germline, CDR1 MDHEN and CDR2 SYDVKM. V lost 7 bases and J 5 bases, leaving 12 bases between the germline ends. This CDR3 is 13 amino acids long. The CDR3 reads CASTVGIHQPQHF. The CDR3 nucleotides read TGTGCCAGCACAGTGGGGATACATCAGCCCCAGCATTTT.

J is TRBJ2-2 and V is TRBV2, with a weak D call TRBD2 (5 bases). V was clipped by 7 bases and J by 8 bases, with 11 bases between them. Per germline, CDR1 SNHLY and CDR2 FYNNEI. The CDR3 extends over 12 amino acids. The CDR3 DNA reads as TGTGCCAGCAACAAGGAGCGGGGGGAGCTGTTTTTT. Its protein product is CASNKERGELFF.

This clone was seen a single time. The rearrangement links TRBV5-4 to TRBJ2-3; 9 nucleotides match TRBD1. The CDR3 extends over 15 amino acids. Germline V gives CDR1 SGHNT, CDR2 YYREEE (reference sequence). The J segment lost 5 bases and the V segment lost 3 bases, leaving 7 bases of the junction unmatched. The DNA for the CDR3 is TGTGCCAGCAGCTCACAGGGGGCGACAGGAGATACGCAGTATTTT. As protein: CASSSQGATGDTQYF.

The chain joins TRBV19 to TRBJ1-2; D ambiguous. Germline CDR1 and CDR2: LNHDA and SQIVND (reference sequence). The CDR3 runs to 15 residues. V was shortened by 3 bases and J by 0 bases, with 11 bases between the two germline ends. DNA for the CDR3: TGTGCCAGTAGTATCCGGCAGAGCACTAACTATGGCTACACCTTC. This translates into CASSIRQSTNYGYTF.

This clone came up a few times. The chain joins TRBV30 to TRBJ1-5, with D uncertain. The germline V gene encodes CDR1 GTSNPN and CDR2 SVGIG (reference sequence). V lost 2 bases, J lost 0 bases, and 11 bases lay in between. CDR3 length equals 15 residues. DNA for the CDR3: TGTGCCTGGAGTTTTAAGGAGTATAGCAATCAGCCCCAGCATTTT. Its protein is CAWSFKEYSNQPQHF.

This rearrangement joins TRBV5-1 to TRBJ1-2, with 9 positions matching TRBD1. V shed 2 bases and J 3 bases; nucleotides not matched to a gene: 5. This CDR3 region has 15 residues. The germline gives CDR1 SGHRS, CDR2 YFSETQ. CDR3 residues: CASSFVGQGHYGYTF. DNA for the CDR3: TGCGCCAGCAGCTTCGTCGGACAGGGGCACTATGGCTACACCTTC.

The chain recombines TRBV19 with TRBJ2-4; tentative D call: TRBD2 (6 bases). V was shortened by 3 bases and J by 1 base, with 19 bases between the two germline ends. This CDR3 comprises 18 residues. CDR1 and CDR2 from the germline V gene are LNHDA and SQIVND (reference sequence). The CDR3: CASSIILRGGEAKNIQYF. DNA of the CDR3: TGTGCCAGTAGTATCATCCTTAGGGGAGGTGAGGCCAAAAACATTCAGTACTTC.